A single sample gave rise to the 4 T cell receptor beta chains below, sequenced in a study of T cell repertoires in cytomegalovirus infection. TCRdb re-called the reads with MiXCR, one entry per CDR3 protein. The data hold 80,000 to 90,000 distinct CDR3 sequences, with 45% to 50% observed a single time. Their antigen targets remain unknown. The sample consisted of CD8+ T cells from cultured PBMCs, taken from culture after CMV antigen stimulation. These receptors all come from a human donor in good health (CMV status not recorded). Some clones in this sample may be carry-over from other donors' samples.

A few counts support this clonotype. The chain has TRBV12-5 and TRBJ1-1; D is possibly TRBD1 (5 bases). CDR3 length: 15 residues. Germline V lookup: CDR1 LGHNT, CDR2 FRNRAP. The ends were cut back, 1 base at V and 4 bases at J, with 13 bases in the middle. This CDR3 is CASGLASGVGTEAFF. As DNA, the CDR3 is TGTGCTAGTGGTTTGGCCTCGGGGGTCGGCACTGAAGCTTTCTTT. Full variable domain (outside the CDR3, taken from reference TRBV12-5 and TRBJ1-1): DARVTQTPRHKVTEMGQEVTMRCQPILGHNTVFWYRQTMMQGLELLAYFRNRAPLDDSGMPKDRFSAEMPDATLATLKIQPSEPRDSAVYFCASGLASGVGTEAFFGQGTRLTVV.

The rearrangement links TRBV11-2 to TRBJ2-7; D is undetermined. The CDR3 consists of 14 residues. The V and J ends lost 4 bases and 4 bases respectively, with 14 bases between them. Germline-derived CDR1 and CDR2 are SGHAT and FQNNGV. CDR3 amino acids: CASSSWAADYEQYF. Here the CDR3 DNA reads TGTGCCAGCAGCTCTTGGGCGGCGGATTACGAGCAGTACTTC.

This chain connects TRBV7-9 to TRBJ1-1; D gene uncertain. The V gene lost 1 base and the J gene lost 4 bases, with 4 bases spanning the gap. Germline V CDR1 and CDR2: SEHNR, FQNEAQ (reference sequence). CDR3 size: 12 residues. CDR3 DNA sequence: TGTGCCAGCAGCTTAGAAAGCACTGAAGCTTTCTTT. This sequence encodes CASSLESTEAFF.

This chain connects TRBV10-3 to TRBJ2-1; 7 nucleotides agree with TRBD2. The CDR3 totals 14 residues. CDR1 is ENHRY and CDR2 is SYGVKD in the germline V gene. With V trimmed by 8 bases and J by 6 bases, 10 bases remained unmatched. The CDR3 nucleotides are TGTGCCATCCGATGGGGGGGAGGGCGCAATGAGCAGTTCTTC. Protein product: CAIRWGGGRNEQFF.